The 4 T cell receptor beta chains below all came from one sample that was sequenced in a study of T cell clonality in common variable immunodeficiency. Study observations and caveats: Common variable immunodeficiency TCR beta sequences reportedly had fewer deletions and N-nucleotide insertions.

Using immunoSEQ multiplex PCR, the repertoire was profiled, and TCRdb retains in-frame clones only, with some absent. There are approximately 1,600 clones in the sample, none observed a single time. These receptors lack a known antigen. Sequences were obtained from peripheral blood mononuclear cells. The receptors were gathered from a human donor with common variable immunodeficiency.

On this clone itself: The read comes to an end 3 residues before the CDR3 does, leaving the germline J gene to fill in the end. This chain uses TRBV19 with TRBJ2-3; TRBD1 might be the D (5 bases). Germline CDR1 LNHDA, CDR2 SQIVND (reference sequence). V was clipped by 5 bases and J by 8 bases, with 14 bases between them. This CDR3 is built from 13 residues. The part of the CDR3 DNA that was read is TGTGCCAGTAGTCCACAGCAGGGCCTTACG. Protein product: CASSPQQGLT. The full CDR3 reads CASSPQQGLTQYF. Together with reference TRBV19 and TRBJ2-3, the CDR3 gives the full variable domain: DGGITQSPKYLFRKEGQNVTLSCEQNLNHDAMYWYRQDPGQGLRLIYYSQIVNDFQKGDIAEGYSVSREKKESFPLTVTSAQKNPTAFYLCASSPQQGLTQYFGPGTRLTVL.

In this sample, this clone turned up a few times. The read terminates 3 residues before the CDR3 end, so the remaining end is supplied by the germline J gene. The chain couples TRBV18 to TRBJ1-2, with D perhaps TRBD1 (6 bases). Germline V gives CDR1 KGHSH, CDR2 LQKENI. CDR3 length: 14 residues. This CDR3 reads CASQLRGHRGGYTF. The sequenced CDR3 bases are TGTGCCAGCCAATTAAGGGGACATCGTGGGGGC.

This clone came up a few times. The CDR3 reads CASSPRRDRLSYNEQFF. Incomplete CDR3 DNA: TGTGCCAGCTCACCCCGCCGGGACAGGCTCTCCTACAATGAG. This chain connects TRBV18 to TRBJ2-1, with 8 bases identical to TRBD1. The CDR3 extends 3 residues past the end of the read, so its final part is completed from the germline J gene. This CDR3 spans 17 amino acids. V gave up 3 bases and J gave up 0 bases; unmatched junction bases: 7. Germline lookup yields CDR1 KGHSH and CDR2 LQKENI.

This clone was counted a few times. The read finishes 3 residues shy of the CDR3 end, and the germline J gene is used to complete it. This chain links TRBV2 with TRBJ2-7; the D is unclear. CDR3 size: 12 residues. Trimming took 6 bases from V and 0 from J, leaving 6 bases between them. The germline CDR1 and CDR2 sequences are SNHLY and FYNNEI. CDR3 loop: CASSYSSYEQYF. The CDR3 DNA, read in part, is TGTGCCAGCAGCTACAGCTCCTACGAG. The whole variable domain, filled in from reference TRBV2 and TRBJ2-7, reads EPEVTQTPSHQVTQMGQEVILRCVPISNHLYFYWYRQILGQKVEFLVSFYNNEISEKSEIFDDQFSVERPDGSNFTLKIRSTKLEDSAMYFCASSYSSYEQYFGPGTRLTVT.